The present T cell receptor beta chain was sequenced within a study of blood T cell repertoires in COVID-19. Study at large: Material from acute and convalescent COVID-19 was sourced from the United States, Italy and Spain.

Here immunoSEQ multiplex PCR was the method, and the copy in TCRdb shows in-frame clones only, minus some. The sample shows 330,000 or so clones, roughly 89% of them seen only once. Enrolment of Seattle patients took place during active infection, and they were followed longitudinally. This TCR was sampled from a man under 40 with COVID-19, enrolled during active disease. The material sequenced was peripheral blood.

The CDR3 bases are TGTGCCAGCAGTCTCCTAGGGGTAGTCGGTGGCTACACCTTC. The encoded protein is CASSLLGVVGGYTF. The chain couples TRBV28 to TRBJ1-2, with D maybe TRBD1 (5 bases). Germline V gene sequence: CDR1 MDHEN, CDR2 SYDVKM. The CDR3 covers 14 residues. V shed 5 bases and J shed 7 bases, with 17 bases lying between them.